The rows below give T cell receptor beta chains drawn from one sample of a study of cytomegalovirus exposure and HLA in healthy donors. Data came from immunoSEQ multiplex PCR; TCRdb stores just in-frame clones and leaves some out. The table shows roughly 130,000 clones, with 70% to 90% occurring only once. Sequencing input: PBMCs. These receptors came from a woman aged 25 to 39 in good health and CMV-seropositive. CDR3s include the opening cysteine and the closing phenylalanine or tryptophan.

V gene	J gene	CDR3 length	CDR3 protein
TRBV19	TRBJ1-1	18	CASSIGPLRGTGRTEAFF
TRBV18	TRBJ2-3	17	CASSPRVAGGHTDTQYF
TRBV5-6	TRBJ2-1	17	CASSLGPPSGTHNEQFF
TRBV10-1	TRBJ2-1	15	CASSPDRSSYNEQFF
TRBV10-1	TRBJ2-1	15	CASSAAGYSYNEQFF
TRBV5-1	TRBJ2-1	17	CASSFNPAGQGIDEQFF
TRBV6-5	TRBJ2-2	13	CASRPGLTGELFF
TRBV4-2	TRBJ2-3	18	CASSQEGAAGGNTDTQYF
TRBV7-3	TRBJ2-3	15	CASSPRTGGGDTQYF
TRBV2	TRBJ2-4	16	CASREGTVGAKNIQYF
TRBV30	TRBJ2-1	17	CAWRAWEGREGVNEQFF
TRBV2	TRBJ2-1	14	CASRKGLQEDEQFF
TRBV15	TRBJ2-1	13	CATSRDPVNEQFF
TRBV18	TRBJ2-5	15	CASSPSSGKQETQYF
TRBV2	TRBJ2-4	16	CASRQTSGVAKNIQYF
TRBV6-1	TRBJ2-1	14	CASSGGEGGNEQFF
TRBV15	TRBJ2-3	15	CATRKRTGVTDTQYF
TRBV27	TRBJ2-7	14	CASSFGQGTYEQYF
TRBV4-1	TRBJ2-1	14	CASSGSGGPRQQFF
TRBV2	TRBJ2-2	12	CASSERTGELFF
TRBV19	TRBJ2-7	16	CASSSYERGYPYEQYF
TRBV5-1	TRBJ2-2	14	CASSLTTGTGELFF
TRBV9	TRBJ2-5	15	CASSVAGGLGGTQYF
TRBV28	TRBJ1-2	12	CASSPGVYGYTF